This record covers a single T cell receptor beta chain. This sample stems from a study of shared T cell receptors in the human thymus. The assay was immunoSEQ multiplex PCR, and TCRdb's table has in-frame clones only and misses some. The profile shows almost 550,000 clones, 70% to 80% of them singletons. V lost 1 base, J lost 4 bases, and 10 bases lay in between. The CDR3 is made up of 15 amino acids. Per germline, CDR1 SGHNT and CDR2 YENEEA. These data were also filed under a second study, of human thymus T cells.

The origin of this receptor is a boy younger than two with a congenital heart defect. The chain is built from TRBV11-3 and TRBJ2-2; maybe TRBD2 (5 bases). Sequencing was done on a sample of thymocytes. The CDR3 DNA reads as TGTGCCAGCAGCTTAGGCTGGGAGTTCACCGGGGAGCTGTTTTTT. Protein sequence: CASSLGWEFTGELFF. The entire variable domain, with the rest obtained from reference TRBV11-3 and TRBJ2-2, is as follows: EAGVVQSPRYKIIEKKQPVAFWCNPISGHNTLYWYLQNLGQGPELLIRYENEEAVDDSQLPKDRFSAERLKGVDSTLKIQPAELGDSAVYLCASSLGWEFTGELFFGEGSRLTVL.